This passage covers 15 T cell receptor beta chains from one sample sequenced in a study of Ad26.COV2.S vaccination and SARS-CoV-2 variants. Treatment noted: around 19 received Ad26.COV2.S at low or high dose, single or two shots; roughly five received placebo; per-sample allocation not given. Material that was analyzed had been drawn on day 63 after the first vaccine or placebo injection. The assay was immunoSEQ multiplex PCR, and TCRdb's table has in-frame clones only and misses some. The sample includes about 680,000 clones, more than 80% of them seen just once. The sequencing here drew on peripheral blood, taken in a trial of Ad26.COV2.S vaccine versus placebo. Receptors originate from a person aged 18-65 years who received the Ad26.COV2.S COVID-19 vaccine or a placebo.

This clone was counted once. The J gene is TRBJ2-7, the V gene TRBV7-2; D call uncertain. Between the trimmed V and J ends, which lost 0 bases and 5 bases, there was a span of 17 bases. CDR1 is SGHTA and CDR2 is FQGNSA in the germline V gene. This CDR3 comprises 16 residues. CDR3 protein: CASSLAVVVGGDEQYF. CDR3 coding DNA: TGTGCCAGCAGCTTAGCGGTTGTGGTGGGTGGCGACGAGCAGTACTTC.

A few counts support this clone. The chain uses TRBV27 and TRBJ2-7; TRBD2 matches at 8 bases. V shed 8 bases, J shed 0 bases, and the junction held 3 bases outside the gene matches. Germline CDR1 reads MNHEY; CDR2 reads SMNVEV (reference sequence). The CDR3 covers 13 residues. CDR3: CASARGASYEQYF. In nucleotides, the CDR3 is TGTGCCAGCGCGCGGGGGGCCTCCTACGAGCAGTACTTC.

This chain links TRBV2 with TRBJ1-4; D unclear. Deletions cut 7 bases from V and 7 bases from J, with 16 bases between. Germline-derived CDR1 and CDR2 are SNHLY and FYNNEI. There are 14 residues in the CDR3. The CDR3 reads CASKGTNSFEKLFF. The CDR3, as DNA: TGTGCCAGCAAGGGTACAAATAGTTTTGAAAAACTGTTTTTT. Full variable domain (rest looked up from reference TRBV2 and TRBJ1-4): EPEVTQTPSHQVTQMGQEVILRCVPISNHLYFYWYRQILGQKVEFLVSFYNNEISEKSEIFDDQFSVERPDGSNFTLKIRSTKLEDSAMYFCASKGTNSFEKLFFGSGTQLSVL.

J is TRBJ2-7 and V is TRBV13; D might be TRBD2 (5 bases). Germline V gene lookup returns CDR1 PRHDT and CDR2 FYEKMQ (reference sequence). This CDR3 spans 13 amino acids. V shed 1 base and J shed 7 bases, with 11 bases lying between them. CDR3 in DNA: TGTGCCAGCAGCTTAGACCGACGGGGAGAGCAGTACTTC. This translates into CASSLDRRGEQYF. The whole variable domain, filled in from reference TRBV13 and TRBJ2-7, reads AAGVIQSPRHLIKEKRETATLKCYPIPRHDTVYWYQQGPGQDPQFLISFYEKMQSDKGSIPDRFSAQQFSDYHSELNMSSLELGDSALYFCASSLDRRGEQYFGPGTRLTVT.

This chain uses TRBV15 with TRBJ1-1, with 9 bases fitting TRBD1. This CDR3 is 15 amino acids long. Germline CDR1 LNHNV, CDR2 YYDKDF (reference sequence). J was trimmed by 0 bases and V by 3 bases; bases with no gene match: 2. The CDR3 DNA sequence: TGTGCCACCAGCAGGGGGACAGGGTTGAACACTGAAGCTTTCTTT. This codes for CATSRGTGLNTEAFF.

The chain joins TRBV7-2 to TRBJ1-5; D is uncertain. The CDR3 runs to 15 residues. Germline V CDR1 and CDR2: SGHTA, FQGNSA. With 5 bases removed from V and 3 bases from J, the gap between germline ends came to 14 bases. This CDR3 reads CASSGSGSYNQPQHF. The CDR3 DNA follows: TGTGCCAGCAGCGGAAGTGGATCATACAATCAGCCCCAGCATTTT.

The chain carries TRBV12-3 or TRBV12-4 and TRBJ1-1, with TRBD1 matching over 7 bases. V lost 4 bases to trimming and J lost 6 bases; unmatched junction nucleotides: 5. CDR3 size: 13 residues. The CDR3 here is CASSSTTGAEAFF. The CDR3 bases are TGTGCCAGCAGTTCCACAACAGGGGCTGAAGCTTTCTTT.

The CDR3, as DNA: TGTGCCAGCAGCCCGCCGCGGGCAGGGGGTTCCACCGGGGAGCTGTTTTTT. This encodes CASSPPRAGGSTGELFF. V is TRBV7-2 and J is TRBJ2-2, with 7 bases fitting TRBD1. The CDR3 covers 17 residues. From germline, CDR1 is SGHTA and CDR2 FQGNSA. V dropped 5 bases and J dropped 4; count of bases not matched to a gene: 13.

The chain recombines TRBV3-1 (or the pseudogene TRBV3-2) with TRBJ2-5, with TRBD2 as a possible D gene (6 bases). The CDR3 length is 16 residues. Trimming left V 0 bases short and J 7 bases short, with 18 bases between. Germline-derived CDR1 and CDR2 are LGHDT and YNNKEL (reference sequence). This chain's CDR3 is CASSQDGGGNRMTQYF. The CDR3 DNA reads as TGTGCCAGCAGCCAAGACGGGGGAGGTAATAGGATGACCCAGTACTTC.

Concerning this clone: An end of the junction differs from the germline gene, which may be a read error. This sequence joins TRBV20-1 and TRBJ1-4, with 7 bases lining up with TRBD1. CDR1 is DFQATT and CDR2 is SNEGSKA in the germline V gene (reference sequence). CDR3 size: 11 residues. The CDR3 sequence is CSARPGGFNIF. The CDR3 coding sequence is TGCAGTGCTAGACCAGGGGGGTTTAACATTTTT.

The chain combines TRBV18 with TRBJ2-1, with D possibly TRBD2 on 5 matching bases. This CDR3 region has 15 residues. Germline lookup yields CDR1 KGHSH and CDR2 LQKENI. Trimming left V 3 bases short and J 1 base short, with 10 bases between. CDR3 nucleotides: TGTGCCAGCTCACCGGTATCGGGGTCCTACAATGAGCAGTTCTTC. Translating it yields CASSPVSGSYNEQFF. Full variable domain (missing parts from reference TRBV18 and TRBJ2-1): NAGVMQNPRHLVRRRGQEARLRCSPMKGHSHVYWYRQLPEEGLKFMVYLQKENIIDESGMPKERFSAEFPKEGPSILRIQQVVRGDSAAYFCASSPVSGSYNEQFFGPGTRLTVL.

The DNA for the CDR3 is TGTGCCAGCAGTTGGGCGACAGTCTATGGCTACACCTTC. Translating it yields CASSWATVYGYTF. V is TRBV12-3 or TRBV12-4 and J is TRBJ1-2; tentative D call: TRBD1 (5 bases). This CDR3 spans 13 amino acids. V dropped 4 bases and J dropped 4 bases, with 10 bases sitting between them.

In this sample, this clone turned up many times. The CDR3, as DNA: TGTGCCAGCAGTGAAAGGGCTAGCGGGAGTGGCGAGCAGTACTTC. Translating it yields CASSERASGSGEQYF. The gene calls are TRBV6-1 and TRBJ2-7, with 10 bases aligning to TRBD2. V dropped 2 bases and J dropped 6; count of bases not matched to a gene: 7. There are 15 residues in the CDR3. Germline loops: CDR1 MNHNS, CDR2 SASEGT.

The DNA of the CDR3 is TGTGCCAGCAGCGGAGCTCAGGGACTCGGGACCGAGCAGTACTTC. Amino acids: CASSGAQGLGTEQYF. The J gene is TRBJ2-7, the V gene TRBV11-2; possibly TRBD2 for D (6 bases). Per the germline V gene, CDR1 is SGHAT and CDR2 is FQNNGV. The CDR3 has 15 residues. With 5 bases removed from V and 6 bases from J, the gap between germline ends came to 20 bases.

The CDR3 protein is CASSQGLAGEPGELFF. Here the CDR3 DNA reads TGTGCCAGCTCACAGGGACTAGCGGGAGAGCCCGGGGAGCTGTTTTTT. The V gene is TRBV18, the J gene TRBJ2-2; TRBD2 aligns across 14 bases. This CDR3 is built from 16 residues. Germline CDR1 and CDR2: KGHSH and LQKENI. Germline trimming cut 4 bases from V and 6 bases from J; bases unmatched to any gene: 4.